The TCR beta chain described here comes from a study of graft-versus-host responses after intestinal transplantation. Study background: Those transplanted obtained multivisceral, liver-intestinal, or isolated intestinal grafts.

This clone has a single count. Its target is unknown. TCRdb's table, derived via immunoSEQ multiplex PCR, lists solely in-frame clones and lacks some. Of approximately 90,000 clones in the sample, around 89% are singletons; the top ten hold roughly 0.28%. Overall study findings and caveats: Early post-transplant falls in HvG clones accompanied the peak levels of circulating GvH clones. Recipient marrow showed GvH clones, some seen first in ileum or blood.

The receptor comes from a human donor who was the organ donor for an intestinal transplant. The material was unstimulated CD4+ T cells sorted from spleen or lymph node cells, obtained before transplant.

DNA for the CDR3: TGTGCCACCAGCAGAGATGGTAGCGCCTACGAGCAGTACTTC. Its protein product is CATSRDGSAYEQYF. The rearrangement links TRBV15 to TRBJ2-7; a weak D match, TRBD2 (5 bases). The CDR3 covers 14 residues. CDR1 and CDR2 from the germline V gene are LNHNV and YYDKDF (reference sequence). V lost 0 bases, J lost 2 bases, and 8 bases lay in between.